Sequencing of this T cell receptor (beta chain) was carried out in a study of T cell changes during pregnancy in multiple sclerosis. Concerning this clone itself: This sample also contains other DNA sequences that code for the same CDR3.

The CDR3 is made up of 14 amino acids. V was pared by 6 bases and J by 4 bases, with 7 bases of the junction left unmatched. Germline V gene data show CDR1 as ENHRY and CDR2 as SYGVKD. Sequencing was performed with immunoSEQ multiplex PCR; in TCRdb, only in-frame clones are kept and a portion is missing. The data hold around 80,000 clones, with approximately 90% observed a single time. Source: peripheral blood, taken before pregnancy. The chain uses TRBV10-3 and TRBJ2-7; 9 bases are a match to TRBD1. The clonotype was recovered from a female donor with multiple sclerosis, enrolled in a pregnancy study. The CDR3: CAIRGGQGSYEQYF. CDR3 bases: TGTGCCATCAGGGGGGGACAGGGCTCATACGAGCAGTACTTC.